Below, 11 T cell receptor beta chains from the same sample are listed, as sequenced in a study of T cell responses to AZD1222 COVID-19 vaccine. Clones were sequenced by immunoSEQ multiplex PCR, and TCRdb holds only the in-frame ones, with some missing. The data contain around 130,000 clones, about 89% of them singletons. Source: peripheral blood, taken 28 days after the second AZD1222 dose. The receptors were gathered from an adult who received the AZD1222 COVID-19 vaccine.

The chain is built from TRBV2 and TRBJ2-3; TRBD2 is a possible D gene (6 bases). The CDR3 runs 14 residues. Trimming removed 5 bases from V and 3 bases from J, with 12 bases in between. The germline CDR1 and CDR2 sequences are SNHLY and FYNNEI. CDR3 protein: CASSPWEVTDTQYF. CDR3 sequence (DNA): TGTGCCAGCAGTCCGTGGGAGGTGACAGATACGCAGTATTTT.

Written as DNA, the CDR3 is TGCAGTGCTGAAAGAAACACTGAAGCTTTCTTT. It is translated as CSAERNTEAFF. The rearrangement uses TRBV20-1 and TRBJ1-1; no clear D gene. Trimming pared 5 bases from V and 2 bases from J, leaving 6 bases between. The V gene's germline CDR1 is DFQATT and CDR2 SNEGSKA (reference sequence). CDR3 size: 11 residues.

This chain joins TRBV14 and TRBJ2-7; D possibly corresponds to TRBD1 (5 bases). Germline lookup yields CDR1 SGHDN and CDR2 FVKESK. The CDR3 sequence is 17 residues long. V dropped 1 base and J dropped 0 bases, with 16 bases sitting between them. The DNA for the CDR3 is TGTGCCAGCAGCCAAGCCTTGGGCAGGGCAAGCTCCTACGAGCAGTACTTC. This codes for CASSQALGRASSYEQYF. Full variable domain (rest looked up from reference TRBV14 and TRBJ2-7): EAGVTQFPSHSVIEKGQTVTLRCDPISGHDNLYWYRRVMGKEIKFLLHFVKESKQDESGMPNNRFLAERTGGTYSTLKVQPAELEDSGVYFCASSQALGRASSYEQYFGPGTRLTVT.

The chain combines TRBV6-5 with TRBJ1-4; maybe TRBD1 (5 bases). The CDR3 sequence is 12 residues long. Germline-derived CDR1 and CDR2 are MNHEY and SVGAGI. V shed 11 bases and J shed 8 bases, with 15 bases lying between them. CDR3 loop: CAARDVMEKLFF. As DNA, the CDR3 is TGTGCCGCCCGGGACGTGATGGAAAAACTGTTTTTT.

V and J are TRBV10-1 and TRBJ2-1; D ambiguous. Germline-derived CDR1 and CDR2 are WNHNN and SYGVQD (reference sequence). Trimming cost V 6 bases and J 9 bases, with 15 bases left between them. CDR3 length: 13 amino acids. The CDR3 region has the DNA TGCGCCAGCAGCGCTACCCTGCTAGGTGAGCAGTTCTTC. This codes for CASSATLLGEQFF.

The rearrangement uses TRBV4-1 and TRBJ1-1, with D maybe TRBD1 (5 bases). The V and J ends lost 6 bases and 1 base respectively, with 12 bases between them. CDR1 is MGHRA and CDR2 is YSYEKL in the germline V gene. The CDR3 is 14 amino acids. CDR3 loop: CASREQAWNTEAFF. The CDR3 nucleotides are TGCGCCAGCAGGGAACAGGCTTGGAACACTGAAGCTTTCTTT.

This clone showed up just once. The chain uses TRBV25-1 and TRBJ1-2, with TRBD1 identical over 9 bases. V shed 0 bases, J shed 6 bases, and the junction held 2 bases outside the gene matches. CDR1 is MGHDK and CDR2 is SYGVNS in the germline V gene. CDR3 length: 14 amino acids. The CDR3 spells CASSEYNRGHGYTF. The CDR3 nucleotides read TGTGCCAGCAGTGAATATAACAGGGGGCATGGCTACACCTTC.

The genes are TRBV5-6 and TRBJ2-5; D ambiguous. Trimming shortened V by 1 base and J by 3 bases, and 7 bases separated the two germline ends. Per the germline V gene, CDR1 is SGHDT and CDR2 is YYEEEE. The CDR3 length is 13 residues. CDR3 bases: TGTGCCAGCAGCTTGACGATAGAAGAGACCCAGTACTTC. Translating gives CASSLTIEETQYF. The complete variable domain, with remaining parts taken from reference TRBV5-6 and TRBJ2-5, reads DAGVTQSPTHLIKTRGQQVTLRCSPKSGHDTVSWYQQALGQGPQFIFQYYEEEERQRGNFPDRFSGHQFPNYSSELNVNALLLGDSALYLCASSLTIEETQYFGPGTRLLVL.

The CDR3 region has the DNA TGTGCCACCAGCAGAGATTCCGGGTCGGATTACAATGAGCAGTTCTTC. Translating gives CATSRDSGSDYNEQFF. The rearrangement links TRBV15 to TRBJ2-1; D gene ambiguous. Germline CDR1 reads LNHNV; CDR2 reads YYDKDF (reference sequence). V lost 0 bases, J lost 4 bases, and 13 bases lay in between. The CDR3 totals 16 residues. The full variable domain, its missing parts supplied by reference TRBV15 and TRBJ2-1, is DAMVIQNPRYQVTQFGKPVTLSCSQTLNHNVMYWYQQKSSQAPKLLFHYYDKDFNNEADTPDNFQSRRPNTSFCFLDIRSPGLGDTAMYLCATSRDSGSDYNEQFFGPGTRLTVL.

The genes are TRBV7-2 and TRBJ1-1, with 9 bases lining up with TRBD1. The ends lost 1 base at V and 5 bases at J; junction bases unmatched: 5. Germline lookup yields CDR1 SGHTA and CDR2 FQGNSA. The CDR3 length is 15 residues. The CDR3 nucleotides are TGTGCCAGCAGCTTAGTGGGACAGGGATGGACTGAAGCTTTCTTT. Its translation is CASSLVGQGWTEAFF.

The genes are TRBV3-1 (or the pseudogene TRBV3-2) and TRBJ1-2, with 9 bases matching TRBD1. J lost 4 bases, V lost 5 bases, and 11 bases had no gene match. Germline V gives CDR1 LGHDT, CDR2 YNNKEL (reference sequence). This CDR3 has 16 residues. The CDR3 sequence: CASSVRTGALFYGYTF. CDR3 sequence (DNA): TGTGCCAGCAGCGTACGGACAGGGGCCCTTTTCTATGGCTACACCTTC.